This T cell receptor beta chain comes out of a study of OX40 agonist ivuxolimab in advanced cancers. Patients had blood sampled at baseline and again on cycle 4 day 1 and cycle 7 day 1. TCRdb keeps only in-frame clones here, not all; method: immunoSEQ multiplex PCR. There are about 120,000 clones in the sample; 80% to 90% occur only once, and around 0.57% lies in the top ten. This clonotype was obtained from an adult with an advanced solid tumor such as melanoma, head and neck, liver or kidney cancer. Sequencing used CD4+ or CD8+ T cells sorted from blood, obtained in a trial of the OX40 agonist ivuxolimab.

The CDR3 DNA reads as TGTGCCAGCAGCGCCCCGCTGGGGGGCGACACCGGGGAGCTGTTTTTT. As protein: CASSAPLGGDTGELFF. The chain is built from TRBV9 and TRBJ2-2; D possibly uses TRBD1 or TRBD2 (6 bases each). V was shortened by 3 bases and J by 3 bases, with 15 bases between the two germline ends. Germline V gene lookup returns CDR1 SGDLS and CDR2 YYNGEE. The CDR3 is 16 residues long. Combining the CDR3 with reference TRBV9 and TRBJ2-2 gives the whole variable domain DSGVTQTPKHLITATGQRVTLRCSPRSGDLSVYWYQQSLDQGLQFLIQYYNGEERAKGNILERFSAQQFPDLHSELNLSSLELGDSALYFCASSAPLGGDTGELFFGEGSRLTVL.